This T cell receptor beta chain comes out of a study of radiotherapy plus CTLA-4 blockade in lung cancer. Study at large: Among all patients, roughly 17% showed objective responses, while roughly 28% had disease control. Findings and caveats of the study: After treatment with radiotherapy plus ipilimumab, TCR clones that came from the tumor expanded in blood. Reports identified early blood T cell clone dynamics, with interferon-beta, as the best response predictor.

Chemo-refractory metastatic non-small-cell lung cancer patients were treated with focal radiation plus CTLA-4 blockade with ipilimumab. Concerning this clone itself: As yet, its antigen is unknown.

The assay was immunoSEQ multiplex PCR, and TCRdb's table has in-frame clones only and misses some. Among roughly 100,000 clones listed, roughly four fifths were seen once. The sequence derives from a human donor with non-small cell lung cancer that progressed on radiotherapy plus ipilimumab. The material sequenced was peripheral blood, taken from a patient treated with radiotherapy plus ipilimumab.

The CDR3 is CASSQPGQGMYGYTF. The CDR3 region has the DNA TGCGCCAGCAGCCAACCGGGACAGGGAATGTATGGCTACACCTTC. The chain uses TRBV4-1 and TRBJ1-2, with 9 bases aligning to TRBD1. The CDR3 loop spans 15 amino acids. The V and J ends lost 2 bases and 5 bases, in that order; junction bases with no gene match: 6. CDR1 and CDR2 (germline): MGHRA, YSYEKL.